Below are 16 T cell receptor beta chains sequenced from a single sample in a study of blood T cell repertoires in COVID-19 (dated by TCRdb to about 2020). Receptor libraries were prepared by the immunoSEQ multiplex PCR assay. TCRdb took over this immuneACCESS table, retaining in-frame rearrangements with V and J assigned. Such tables are incomplete; in checked studies, under half of the missing clones stem from an unresolved V gene, and the remainder is unexplained. The sample yields some 120,000 clones; 88% were counted once. Of the sample, less than 2% is held by the ten largest clones. Input material: peripheral blood. These receptors were collected from a human donor in a cohort sampled during active COVID-19.

The V call is TRBV5-1, the J call TRBJ2-7, with D maybe TRBD2 (6 bases). The CDR3 length is 14 residues. V gave up 3 bases and J gave up 5 bases, with 15 bases separating them. Germline CDR1 is SGHRS and CDR2 is YFSETQ. The DNA for the CDR3 is TGCGCCAGCAGCTACCGTGGGCCGGGAGACGAGCAGTACTTC. Translated, it gives CASSYRGPGDEQYF.

The rearrangement joins TRBV6-5 to TRBJ2-1; 7 bases fit TRBD2. The CDR3 runs 11 residues. Trimming took 5 bases from V and 14 from J; bases not matched to a gene: 6. Germline-derived CDR1 and CDR2 are MNHEY and SVGAGI. CDR3 amino acids: CASSNGGIEFF. The DNA for the CDR3 is TGTGCCAGCAGTAACGGGGGGATCGAGTTCTTC.

This chain links TRBV2 with TRBJ1-2, with D possibly being TRBD1 (5 bases). The V and J ends lost 5 bases and 8 bases respectively, with 9 bases between them. The CDR3 extends over 11 amino acids. In germline, CDR1 is SNHLY, CDR2 FYNNEI. CDR3 amino acids: CASSRQRGYTF. The CDR3 DNA reads as TGTGCCAGCAGTCGACAGCGCGGCTACACCTTC.

V and J are TRBV2 and TRBJ2-5, with 7 bases identical to TRBD1. With V trimmed by 2 bases and J by 2 bases, 8 bases remained unmatched. The CDR3 length is 16 residues. Germline V CDR1 and CDR2: SNHLY, FYNNEI. Here the CDR3 reads CASSESLSRGQETQYF. CDR3 in DNA: TGTGCCAGCAGTGAATCGTTATCCAGGGGGCAAGAGACCCAGTACTTC.

As concerns this clone: The junction differs from germline at one of its ends, possibly a read error. V gene TRBV7-7 combines with J gene TRBJ2-3; no clear D gene. CDR1 and CDR2 (germline): SSHAT, FNYEAQ (reference sequence). The CDR3 has 14 residues. This CDR3 reads CASSPRWAADTQYF. CDR3 coding DNA: TGTGCTAGCAGTCCCCGGTGGGCCGCAGATACGCAGTATTTT.

This rearrangement joins TRBV29-1 to TRBJ2-5, with TRBD1 matching over 7 bases. Losses at the gene ends were 7 bases for V and 4 bases for J; bases not matched to a gene: 6. The CDR3 is made up of 12 amino acids. Looked up from germline, CDR1 is SQVTM and CDR2 is ANQGSEA. In nucleotides, the CDR3 is TGCAGCGCCTGCGAGGGGGCAGAGACCCAGTACTTC. This gives the protein CSACEGAETQYF.

This chain uses TRBV6-5 with TRBJ1-3; 7 bases map to TRBD1. CDR3 length: 13 amino acids. Germline trimming cut 7 bases from V and 4 bases from J; bases unmatched to any gene: 4. CDR1 and CDR2 from the germline V gene are MNHEY and SVGAGI. CDR3 DNA sequence: TGTGCCAGCAAGAGGACAGGAGGAAACACCATATATTTT. It specifies CASKRTGGNTIYF.

This sequence joins TRBV7-9 and TRBJ2-7; the D gene is possibly TRBD2 (5 bases). CDR3 size: 15 residues. The V end lost 1 base, the J end lost 0 bases, and 10 bases lay between the germline ends. In germline, CDR1 is SEHNR, CDR2 FQNEAQ (reference sequence). In DNA, the CDR3 is TGTGCCAGCAGCTTAGGAGCGGCGCTCTCCTACGAGCAGTACTTC. Translating gives CASSLGAALSYEQYF.

The chain carries TRBV4-2 and TRBJ2-5, with 10 bases lining up with TRBD2. Per germline, CDR1 LGHNA and CDR2 YNFKEQ. The length of the CDR3 is 15 residues. V dropped 4 bases and J dropped 2; count of bases not matched to a gene: 4. CDR3 protein: CASSPGLATQETQYF. In nucleotides, the CDR3 is TGTGCCAGCAGCCCGGGACTAGCGACTCAAGAGACCCAGTACTTC.

Concerning this clone: Different DNA sequences within this sample yield the same CDR3. The V call is TRBV2, the J call TRBJ2-3; 9 nucleotides align to TRBD2. This CDR3 has 17 amino acids. V shed 2 bases, J shed 0 bases, and the junction held 6 bases outside the gene matches. Germline V gene data show CDR1 as SNHLY and CDR2 as FYNNEI. CDR3 amino acids: CASSERSGRPSTDTQYF. The DNA for the CDR3 is TGTGCCAGCAGTGAACGAAGCGGGAGGCCGAGCACAGATACGCAGTATTTT.

This clone has only one observation. The chain couples TRBV18 to TRBJ2-7; TRBD1 is a possible D gene (6 bases). CDR3 length equals 16 residues. In germline, CDR1 is KGHSH, CDR2 LQKENI. Trimming took off 8 bases at V and 1 base at J, with 21 bases between the two ends. Here the CDR3 DNA reads TGTGCCAGCCCCTATCAGGGGTCATTTGAATCCTACGAGCAGTACTTC. Translating gives CASPYQGSFESYEQYF.

The chain combines TRBV10-1 with TRBJ1-3, with TRBD1 identical over 10 bases. Germline-derived CDR1 and CDR2 are WNHNN and SYGVQD (reference sequence). V lost 6 bases and J lost 0; bases outside the gene matches: 8. The CDR3 has 17 residues. CDR3 nucleotide sequence: TGCGCCAGCAGATTCCGGGACAGGGGACTCTCTGGAAACACCATATATTTT. Its translation: CASRFRDRGLSGNTIYF.

The chain links TRBV6-2 or TRBV6-3 to TRBJ2-5, with 7 bases identical to TRBD1. J gave up 7 bases and V 6 bases, and 11 bases lay outside the gene matches. Germline V lookup: CDR1 MNHEY, CDR2 SVGEGT. The CDR3 totals 14 residues. The DNA of the CDR3 is TGTGCCAGCAGACCTCTGACAGGGACCCGGACCCAGTACTTC. It is translated as CASRPLTGTRTQYF.

The chain joins TRBV18 to TRBJ2-3; D call uncertain. The CDR3 covers 14 residues. The germline V and J ends were trimmed by 3 bases and 2 bases, with 9 bases remaining between them. From germline, CDR1 is KGHSH and CDR2 LQKENI. The CDR3 loop reads CASSPVANTDTQYF. Written as DNA, the CDR3 is TGTGCCAGCTCACCGGTGGCAAACACAGATACGCAGTATTTT.

This clone was counted once. This chain links TRBV7-9 with TRBJ2-3, with D maybe TRBD2 (6 bases). V lost 2 bases and J 2 bases, leaving 8 bases between the germline ends. The CDR3 is made up of 14 amino acids. The germline V gene has CDR1 SEHNR and CDR2 FQNEAQ (reference sequence). The CDR3: CASSLSGYTDTQYF. In DNA, the CDR3 is TGTGCCAGCAGCTTAAGCGGGTACACAGATACGCAGTATTTT.

The table lists this clone with a count of one. The V gene is TRBV4-1, the J gene TRBJ2-1; TRBD2 aligns across 14 bases. CDR1 and CDR2 from the germline V gene are MGHRA and YSYEKL. The junction had 11 bases not matched to a gene; V was cut back by 0 bases and J by 10 bases. CDR3 length equals 18 residues. The CDR3 coding sequence is TGCGCCAGCAGCCAAGATGAGCCTGGACTAGCGGGAGGAGGGGAGCAGTTCTTC. Its translation is CASSQDEPGLAGGGEQFF.